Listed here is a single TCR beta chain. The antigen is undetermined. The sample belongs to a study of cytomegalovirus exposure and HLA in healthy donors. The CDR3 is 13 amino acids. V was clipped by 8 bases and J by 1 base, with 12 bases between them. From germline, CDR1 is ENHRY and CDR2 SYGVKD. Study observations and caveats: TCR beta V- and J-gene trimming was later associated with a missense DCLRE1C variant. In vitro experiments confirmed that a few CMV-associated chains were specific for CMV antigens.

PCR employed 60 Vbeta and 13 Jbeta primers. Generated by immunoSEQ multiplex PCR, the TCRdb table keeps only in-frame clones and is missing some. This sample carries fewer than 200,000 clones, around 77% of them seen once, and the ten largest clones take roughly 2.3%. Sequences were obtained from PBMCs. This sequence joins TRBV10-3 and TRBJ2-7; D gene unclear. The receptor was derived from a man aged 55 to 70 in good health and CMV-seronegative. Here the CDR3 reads CAIRLDGSYEQYF. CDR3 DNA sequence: TGTGCCATCCGACTGGATGGGTCCTACGAGCAGTACTTC.